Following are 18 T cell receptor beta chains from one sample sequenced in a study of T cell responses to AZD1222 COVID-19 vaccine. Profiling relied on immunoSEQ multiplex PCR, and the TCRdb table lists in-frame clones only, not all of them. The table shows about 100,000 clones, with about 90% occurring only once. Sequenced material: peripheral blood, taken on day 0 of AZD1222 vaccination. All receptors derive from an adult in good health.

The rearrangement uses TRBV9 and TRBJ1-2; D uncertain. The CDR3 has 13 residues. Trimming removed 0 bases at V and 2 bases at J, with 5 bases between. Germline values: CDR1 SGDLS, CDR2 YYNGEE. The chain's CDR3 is CASSVARNYGYTF. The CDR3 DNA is TGTGCCAGCAGCGTAGCCAGAAACTATGGCTACACCTTC.

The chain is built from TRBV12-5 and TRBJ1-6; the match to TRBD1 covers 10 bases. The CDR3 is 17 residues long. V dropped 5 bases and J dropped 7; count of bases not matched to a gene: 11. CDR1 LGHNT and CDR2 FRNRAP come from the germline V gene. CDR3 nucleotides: TGTGCTAGTGGTCCCTACCCCAGACAGGGGGCCAATTCACCCCTCCACTTT. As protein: CASGPYPRQGANSPLHF.

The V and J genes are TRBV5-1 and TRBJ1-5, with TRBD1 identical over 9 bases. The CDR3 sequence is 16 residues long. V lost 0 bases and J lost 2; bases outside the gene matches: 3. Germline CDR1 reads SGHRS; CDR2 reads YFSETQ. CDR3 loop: CASSLGDRAGNQPQHF. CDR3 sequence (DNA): TGCGCCAGCAGCTTGGGGGACAGGGCGGGCAATCAGCCCCAGCATTTT.

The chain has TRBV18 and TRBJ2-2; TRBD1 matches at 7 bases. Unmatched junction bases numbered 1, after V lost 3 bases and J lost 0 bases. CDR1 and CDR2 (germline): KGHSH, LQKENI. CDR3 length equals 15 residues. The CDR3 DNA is TGTGCCAGCTCACCCGGGACAGCGAACACCGGGGAGCTGTTTTTT. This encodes CASSPGTANTGELFF.

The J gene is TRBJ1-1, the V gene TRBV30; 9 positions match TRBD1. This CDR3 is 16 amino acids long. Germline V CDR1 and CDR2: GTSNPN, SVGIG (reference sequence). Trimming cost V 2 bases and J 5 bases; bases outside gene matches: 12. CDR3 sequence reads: CAWSLDRGPGKTEAFF. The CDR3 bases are TGTGCCTGGAGTCTGGACAGGGGTCCGGGGAAGACTGAAGCTTTCTTT.

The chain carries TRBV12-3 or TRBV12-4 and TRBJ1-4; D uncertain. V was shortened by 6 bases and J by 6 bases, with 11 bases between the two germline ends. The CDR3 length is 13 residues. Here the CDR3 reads CASSRREDEKLFF. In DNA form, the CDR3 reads TGTGCCAGCAGCAGGAGGGAGGATGAAAAACTGTTTTTT.

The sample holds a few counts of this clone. The chain's CDR3 is CASSTLRDRGTEAFF. CDR3 nucleotides: TGTGCCAGCAGTACGCTTAGGGATAGGGGCACTGAAGCTTTCTTT. J is TRBJ1-1 and V is TRBV27; weak D call: TRBD1 (5 bases). The CDR3 sequence is 15 residues long. In germline, CDR1 is MNHEY, CDR2 SMNVEV (reference sequence). V shed 5 bases and J shed 4 bases, with 17 bases lying between them.

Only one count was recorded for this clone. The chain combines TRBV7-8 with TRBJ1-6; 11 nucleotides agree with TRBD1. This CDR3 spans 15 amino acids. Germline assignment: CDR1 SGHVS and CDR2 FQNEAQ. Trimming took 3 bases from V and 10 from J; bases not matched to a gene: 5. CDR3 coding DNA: TGTGCCAGCAGCTTGCCGGGACAGGGGGGGTCACCCCTCCACTTT. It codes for CASSLPGQGGSPLHF. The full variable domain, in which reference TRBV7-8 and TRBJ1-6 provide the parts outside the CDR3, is GAGVSQSPRYKVAKRGQDVALRCDPISGHVSLFWYQQALGQGPEFLTYFQNEAQLDKSGLPSDRFFAERPEGSVSTLKIQRTQQEDSAVYLCASSLPGQGGSPLHFGNGTRLTVT.

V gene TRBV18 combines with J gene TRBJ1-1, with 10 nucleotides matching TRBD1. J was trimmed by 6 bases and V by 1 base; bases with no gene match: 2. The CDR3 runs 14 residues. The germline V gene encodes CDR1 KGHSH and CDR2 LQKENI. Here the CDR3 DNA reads TGTGCCAGCTCACCACTGACAGGGGGCTCTGAAGCTTTCTTT. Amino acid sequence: CASSPLTGGSEAFF.

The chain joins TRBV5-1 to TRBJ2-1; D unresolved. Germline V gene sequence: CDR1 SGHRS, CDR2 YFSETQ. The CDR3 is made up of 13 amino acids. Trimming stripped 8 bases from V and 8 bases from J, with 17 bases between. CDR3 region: CASRVATDYEQFF. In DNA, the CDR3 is TGCGCCAGTCGGGTGGCTACAGACTATGAGCAGTTCTTC.

DNA for the CDR3: TGTGCCATCAGTGAGCATGGGGGGCAGCTGAACACTGAAGCTTTCTTT. This codes for CAISEHGGQLNTEAFF. This chain joins TRBV10-3 and TRBJ1-1; tentative D call: TRBD1 (6 bases). Germline-derived CDR1 and CDR2 are ENHRY and SYGVKD. V was cut by 2 bases and J by 0 bases, with 13 bases left in between. There are 16 residues in the CDR3.

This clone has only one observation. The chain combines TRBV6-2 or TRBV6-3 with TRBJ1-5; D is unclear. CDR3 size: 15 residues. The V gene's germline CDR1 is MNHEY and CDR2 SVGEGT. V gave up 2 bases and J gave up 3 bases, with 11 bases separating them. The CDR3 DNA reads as TGTGCCAGCAGTTACGTACGAACTTTCAATCAGCCCCAGCATTTT. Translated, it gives CASSYVRTFNQPQHF.

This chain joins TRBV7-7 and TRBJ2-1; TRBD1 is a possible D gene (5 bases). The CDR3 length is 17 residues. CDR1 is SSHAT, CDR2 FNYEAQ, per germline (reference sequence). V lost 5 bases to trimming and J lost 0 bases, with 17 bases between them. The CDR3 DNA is TGTGCCAGCAGCAGGGGCCATGGAGACAGCTCCTACAATGAGCAGTTCTTC. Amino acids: CASSRGHGDSSYNEQFF.

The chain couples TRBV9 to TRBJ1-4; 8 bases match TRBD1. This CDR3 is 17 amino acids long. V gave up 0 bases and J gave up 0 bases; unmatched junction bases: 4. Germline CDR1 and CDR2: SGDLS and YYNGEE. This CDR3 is CASSVGVRGPTNEKLFF. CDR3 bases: TGTGCCAGCAGCGTAGGAGTCAGGGGGCCAACTAATGAAAAACTGTTTTTT.

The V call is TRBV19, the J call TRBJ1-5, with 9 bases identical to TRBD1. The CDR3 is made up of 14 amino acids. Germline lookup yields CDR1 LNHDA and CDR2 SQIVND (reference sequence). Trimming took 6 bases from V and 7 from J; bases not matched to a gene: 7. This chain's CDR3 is CASSTDRGGQPQHF. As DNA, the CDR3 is TGTGCCAGTAGCACGGACAGGGGAGGGCAGCCCCAGCATTTT.

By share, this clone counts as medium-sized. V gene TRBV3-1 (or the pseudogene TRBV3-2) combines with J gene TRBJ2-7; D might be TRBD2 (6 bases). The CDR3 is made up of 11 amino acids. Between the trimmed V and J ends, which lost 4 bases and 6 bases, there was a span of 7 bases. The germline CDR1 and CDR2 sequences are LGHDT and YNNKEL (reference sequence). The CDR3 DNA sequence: TGTGCCAGCAGCCGGGGAGGCGAGCAGTACTTC. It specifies CASSRGGEQYF.

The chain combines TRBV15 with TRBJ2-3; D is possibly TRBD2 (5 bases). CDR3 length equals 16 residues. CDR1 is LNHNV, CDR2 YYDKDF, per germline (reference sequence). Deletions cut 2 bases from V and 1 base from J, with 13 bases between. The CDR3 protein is CATSRRSGSGTDTQYF. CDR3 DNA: TGTGCCACCAGCAGACGGAGTGGTAGCGGCACAGATACGCAGTATTTT.

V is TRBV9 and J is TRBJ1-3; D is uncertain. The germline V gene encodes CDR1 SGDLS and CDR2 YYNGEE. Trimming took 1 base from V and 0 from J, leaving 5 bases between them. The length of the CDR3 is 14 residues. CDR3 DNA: TGTGCCAGCAGCGTAACCTACTCTGGAAACACCATATATTTT. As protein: CASSVTYSGNTIYF.